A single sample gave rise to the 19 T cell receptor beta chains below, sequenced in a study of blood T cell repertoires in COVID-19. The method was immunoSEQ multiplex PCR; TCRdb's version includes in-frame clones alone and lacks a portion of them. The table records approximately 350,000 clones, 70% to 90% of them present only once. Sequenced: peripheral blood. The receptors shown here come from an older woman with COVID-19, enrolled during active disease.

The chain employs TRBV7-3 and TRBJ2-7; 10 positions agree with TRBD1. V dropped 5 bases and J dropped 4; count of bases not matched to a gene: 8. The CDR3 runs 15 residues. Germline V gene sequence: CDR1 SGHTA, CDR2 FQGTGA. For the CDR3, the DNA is TGTGCCAGCAGCGCCCCGGGACAGGGGATATACGAGCAGTACTTC. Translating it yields CASSAPGQGIYEQYF.

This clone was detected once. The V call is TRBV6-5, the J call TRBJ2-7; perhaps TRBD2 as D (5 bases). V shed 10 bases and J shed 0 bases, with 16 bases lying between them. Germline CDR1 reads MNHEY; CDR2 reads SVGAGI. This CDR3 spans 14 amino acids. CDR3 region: CATAGGLSSYEQYF. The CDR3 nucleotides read TGTGCCACCGCCGGAGGCTTAAGCTCCTACGAGCAGTACTTC.

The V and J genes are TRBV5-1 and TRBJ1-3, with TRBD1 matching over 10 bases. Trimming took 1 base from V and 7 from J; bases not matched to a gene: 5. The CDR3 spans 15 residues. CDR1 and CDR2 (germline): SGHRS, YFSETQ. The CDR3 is CASSLQPGQGNTIYF. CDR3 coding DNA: TGCGCCAGCAGCTTGCAACCGGGACAGGGGAACACCATATATTTT.

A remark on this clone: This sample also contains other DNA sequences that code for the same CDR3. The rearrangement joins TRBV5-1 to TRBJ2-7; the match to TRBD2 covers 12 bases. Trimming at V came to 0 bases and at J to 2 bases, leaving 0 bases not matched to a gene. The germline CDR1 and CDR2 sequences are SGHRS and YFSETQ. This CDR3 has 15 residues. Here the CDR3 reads CASSLGLAGAYEQYF. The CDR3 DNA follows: TGCGCCAGCAGCTTGGGACTAGCGGGGGCCTACGAGCAGTACTTC. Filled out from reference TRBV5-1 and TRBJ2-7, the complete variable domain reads KAGVTQTPRYLIKTRGQQVTLSCSPISGHRSVSWYQQTPGQGLQFLFEYFSETQRNKGNFPGRFSGRQFSNSRSEMNVSTLELGDSALYLCASSLGLAGAYEQYFGPGTRLTVT.

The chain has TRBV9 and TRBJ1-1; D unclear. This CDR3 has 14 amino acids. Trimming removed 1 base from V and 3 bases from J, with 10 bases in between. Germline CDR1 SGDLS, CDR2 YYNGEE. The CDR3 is CASSVLGSDTEAFF. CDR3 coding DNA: TGTGCCAGCAGCGTACTCGGGTCGGACACTGAAGCTTTCTTT.

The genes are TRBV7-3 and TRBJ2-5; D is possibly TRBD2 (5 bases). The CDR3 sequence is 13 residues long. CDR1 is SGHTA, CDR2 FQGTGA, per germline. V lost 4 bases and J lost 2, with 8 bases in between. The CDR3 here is CASSYRDQETQYF. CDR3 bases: TGTGCCAGCAGCTACCGGGATCAAGAGACCCAGTACTTC.

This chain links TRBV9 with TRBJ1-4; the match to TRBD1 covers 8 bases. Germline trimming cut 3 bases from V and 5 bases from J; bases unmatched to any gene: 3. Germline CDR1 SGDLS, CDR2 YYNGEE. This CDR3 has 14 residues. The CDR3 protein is CASSADRENEKLFF. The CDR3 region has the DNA TGTGCCAGCAGCGCGGACAGGGAGAATGAAAAACTGTTTTTT.

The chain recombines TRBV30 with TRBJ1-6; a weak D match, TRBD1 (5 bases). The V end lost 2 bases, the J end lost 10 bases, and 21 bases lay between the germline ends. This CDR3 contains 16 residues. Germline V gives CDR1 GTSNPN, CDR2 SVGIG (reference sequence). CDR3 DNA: TGTGCCTGGAGTCGATACCGTGGGGGGTCCCAGTCACCCCTCCACTTT. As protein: CAWSRYRGGSQSPLHF. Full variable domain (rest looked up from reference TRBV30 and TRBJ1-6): SQTIHQWPATLVQPVGSPLSLECTVEGTSNPNLYWYRQAAGRGLQLLFYSVGIGQISSEVPQNLSASRPQDRQFILSSKKLLLSDSGFYLCAWSRYRGGSQSPLHFGNGTRLTVT.

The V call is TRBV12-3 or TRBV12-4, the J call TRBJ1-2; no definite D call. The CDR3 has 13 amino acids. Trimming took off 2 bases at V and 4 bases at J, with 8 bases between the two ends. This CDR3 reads CASSLMASYGYTF. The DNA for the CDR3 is TGTGCCAGCAGTTTAATGGCAAGCTATGGCTACACCTTC.

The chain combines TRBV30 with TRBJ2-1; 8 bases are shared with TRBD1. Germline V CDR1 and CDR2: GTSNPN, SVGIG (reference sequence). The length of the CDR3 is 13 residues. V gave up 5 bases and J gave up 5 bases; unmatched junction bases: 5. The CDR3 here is CAWGTGGDNEQFF. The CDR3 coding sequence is TGTGCCTGGGGAACAGGGGGTGACAATGAGCAGTTCTTC.

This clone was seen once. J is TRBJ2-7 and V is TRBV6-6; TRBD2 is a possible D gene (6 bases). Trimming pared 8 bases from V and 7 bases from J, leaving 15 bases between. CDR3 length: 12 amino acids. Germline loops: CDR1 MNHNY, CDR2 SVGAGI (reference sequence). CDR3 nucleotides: TGTGCCAGCGGGGGGACCGCCTGGGAGCAGTACTTC. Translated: CASGGTAWEQYF.

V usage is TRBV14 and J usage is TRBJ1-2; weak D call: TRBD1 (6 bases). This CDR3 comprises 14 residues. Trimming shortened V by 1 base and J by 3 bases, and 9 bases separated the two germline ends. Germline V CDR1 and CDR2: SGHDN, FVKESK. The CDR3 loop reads CASSQGAGDYGYTF. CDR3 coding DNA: TGTGCCAGCAGCCAAGGGGCAGGGGACTATGGCTACACCTTC. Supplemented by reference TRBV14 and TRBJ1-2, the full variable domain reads EAGVTQFPSHSVIEKGQTVTLRCDPISGHDNLYWYRRVMGKEIKFLLHFVKESKQDESGMPNNRFLAERTGGTYSTLKVQPAELEDSGVYFCASSQGAGDYGYTFGSGTRLTVV.

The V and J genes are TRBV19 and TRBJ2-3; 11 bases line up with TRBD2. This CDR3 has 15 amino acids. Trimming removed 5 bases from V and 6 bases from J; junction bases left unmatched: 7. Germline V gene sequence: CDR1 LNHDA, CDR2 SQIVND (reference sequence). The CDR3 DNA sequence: TGTGCCAGTAGTTCCTTAGCGGGGGGGACGGATACGCAGTATTTT. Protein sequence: CASSSLAGGTDTQYF.

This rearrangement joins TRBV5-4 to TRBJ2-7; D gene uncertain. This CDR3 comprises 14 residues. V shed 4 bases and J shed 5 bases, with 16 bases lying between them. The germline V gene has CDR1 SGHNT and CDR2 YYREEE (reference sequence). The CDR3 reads CASSKDKVSDEQYF. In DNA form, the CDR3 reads TGTGCCAGCAGCAAGGATAAGGTGAGCGACGAGCAGTACTTC.

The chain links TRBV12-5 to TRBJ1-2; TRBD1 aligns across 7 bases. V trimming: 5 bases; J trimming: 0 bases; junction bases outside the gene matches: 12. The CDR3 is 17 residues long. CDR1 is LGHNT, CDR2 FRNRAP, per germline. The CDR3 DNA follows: TGTGCTAGTGGTCCCCAGGGGGGCAGCCCCCCTAACTATGGCTACACCTTC. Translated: CASGPQGGSPPNYGYTF.

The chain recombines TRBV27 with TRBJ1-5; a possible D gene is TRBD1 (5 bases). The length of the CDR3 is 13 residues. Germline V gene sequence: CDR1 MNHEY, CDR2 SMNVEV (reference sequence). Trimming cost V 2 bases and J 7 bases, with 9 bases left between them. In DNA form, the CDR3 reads TGTGCCAGCAGTTTACAGGGCAGACAGCCCCAGCATTTT. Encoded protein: CASSLQGRQPQHF.

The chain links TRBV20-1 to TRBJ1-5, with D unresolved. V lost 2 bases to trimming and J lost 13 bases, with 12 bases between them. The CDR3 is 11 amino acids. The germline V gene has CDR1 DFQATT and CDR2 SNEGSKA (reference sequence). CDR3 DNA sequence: TGCAGTGCTAGAAAGTCCGAGATTCAGCATTTT. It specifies CSARKSEIQHF.

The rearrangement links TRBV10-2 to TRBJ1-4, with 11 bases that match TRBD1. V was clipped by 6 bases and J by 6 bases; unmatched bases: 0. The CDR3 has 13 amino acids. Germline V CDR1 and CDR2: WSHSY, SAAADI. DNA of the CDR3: TGCGCCAGCAGGGGACAGGGGGATGAAAAACTGTTTTTT. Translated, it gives CASRGQGDEKLFF.

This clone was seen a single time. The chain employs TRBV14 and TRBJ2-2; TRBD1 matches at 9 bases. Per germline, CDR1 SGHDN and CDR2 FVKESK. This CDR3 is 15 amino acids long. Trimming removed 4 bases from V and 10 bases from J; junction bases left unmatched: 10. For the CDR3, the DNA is TGTGCCAGCAGCCGCCGGGACAGGGTGGGTGTGGAGCTGTTTTTT. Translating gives CASSRRDRVGVELFF.